This T cell receptor beta chain was profiled in a study of CD8 T cells in ankylosing spondylitis. This clonotype was observed many times. Its matching antigen is unknown. Germline lookup yields CDR1 SQVTM and CDR2 ANQGSEA. There are 17 residues in the CDR3. V was pared by 3 bases and J by 0 bases, with 10 bases of the junction left unmatched. Libraries of TCR beta came from quantitative 5'-RACE with molecular barcodes. MiXCR was run by TCRdb on the 5' RACE reads, yielding one entry per CDR3 protein. Of some 220,000 distinct CDR3 sequences in the sample, around 6.6% were seen once. Study-level findings and limits: Characteristic, it appeared, of ankylosing spondylitis blood was a TCR beta motif of eight or nine highly homologous variants.

The source of this sequence is a male donor with ankylosing spondylitis. The sequencing sample was made of blood, either unsorted or a sorted T cell fraction (not recorded which). The chain combines TRBV29-1 with TRBJ2-1, with 8 nucleotides matching TRBD2. This chain's CDR3 is CSVESTVSGNSYNEQFF. DNA for the CDR3: TGCAGCGTTGAGTCTACGGTTAGCGGGAACTCCTACAATGAGCAGTTCTTC.